The clone carrying this TCR beta chain appeared many times. Its antigen is currently unknown. The data derive from a study of Graves' ophthalmopathy and Graves' hyperthyroidism. Study-wide results and limits: Detected in blood as well were most expanded thyroid clonotypes with frequency above 0.001.

Physicians reached a diagnosis by relying on clinical symptoms, serum thyroxine, TRAb, thyroid ultrasound and orbital computed tomography. As the starting material, over 9 ml of fresh peripheral blood yielded the PBMCs. RNA served as the template for amplifying TCR beta CDR3 regions. Second-round multiplex PCR followed a first-round RT-PCR using HTBI primers. TCRdb passed the multiplex PCR reads through MiXCR, listing each CDR3 protein once. This table holds 340,000 or so distinct CDR3 sequences, roughly a sixth found once. The CDR3 spans 15 residues. Trimming at V came to 6 bases and at J to 3 bases, leaving 5 bases not matched to a gene. Germline V CDR1 and CDR2: MNHNS, SASEGT.

The rearrangement links TRBV6-1 to TRBJ2-2; 9 nucleotides align to TRBD1. The sequencing sample was made of peripheral blood. The origin of this receptor is an adult man with Graves' ophthalmopathy. In DNA form, the CDR3 reads TGTGCCAGCAGGGACAGGGGTTGGGACACCGGGGAGCTGTTTTTT. Its protein is CASRDRGWDTGELFF.